This T cell receptor beta chain was sequenced for a study of T cell changes during pregnancy in multiple sclerosis. Method: immunoSEQ multiplex PCR; TCRdb's copy keeps in-frame clones and lacks some. The profile shows about 44,000 clones, approximately 96% of them singletons. The CDR3 runs to 16 residues. CDR1 and CDR2 (germline): MNHEY, SVGAGI. The V and J ends lost 2 bases and 4 bases, in that order; junction bases with no gene match: 6. The sample here was peripheral blood, taken in the second trimester of pregnancy. The V call is TRBV6-5, the J call TRBJ1-2, with TRBD1 matching over 11 bases. The receptor was derived from a female donor with multiple sclerosis, enrolled in a pregnancy study. The chain's CDR3 is CASSYGQGARGYGYTF. CDR3 coding DNA: TGTGCCAGCAGTTACGGACAGGGGGCGAGAGGCTATGGCTACACCTTC.